Detailed here is one T cell receptor (beta chain). The antigen is not known. TCRdb's table, derived via immunoSEQ multiplex PCR, lists solely in-frame clones and lacks some. The data hold about 6,700 clones, with about 68% observed a single time. The entry originates in a study of somatic mutations in cytotoxic T cells in rheumatoid arthritis. Study information: Flow cytometric sorting isolated some V beta antibody-stained T-cell populations at nearly 100% purity, and among them were V beta1+ cells that underwent TCRB sequencing.

Study outcomes and limitations: Antigenic targets recognized by the expanded CD8+ clones remained undetermined. Rheumatoid arthritis patients showed CD8+ clonality increasing with age, unlike healthy controls.

The CDR3 sequence is 17 residues long. V trimming: 0 bases; J trimming: 5 bases; junction bases outside the gene matches: 11. The germline V gene encodes CDR1 SGHRS and CDR2 YFSETQ. The genes are TRBV5-1 and TRBJ2-5; 9 bases are shared with TRBD2. The material sequenced was CD8+ T cells sorted from blood. The TCR comes from a woman aged 55-69 years in good health. Here the CDR3 reads CASSLEGSGGFSETQYF. CDR3 nucleotide sequence: TGCGCCAGCAGCTTGGAGGGTAGCGGGGGTTTTTCGGAGACCCAGTACTTC.